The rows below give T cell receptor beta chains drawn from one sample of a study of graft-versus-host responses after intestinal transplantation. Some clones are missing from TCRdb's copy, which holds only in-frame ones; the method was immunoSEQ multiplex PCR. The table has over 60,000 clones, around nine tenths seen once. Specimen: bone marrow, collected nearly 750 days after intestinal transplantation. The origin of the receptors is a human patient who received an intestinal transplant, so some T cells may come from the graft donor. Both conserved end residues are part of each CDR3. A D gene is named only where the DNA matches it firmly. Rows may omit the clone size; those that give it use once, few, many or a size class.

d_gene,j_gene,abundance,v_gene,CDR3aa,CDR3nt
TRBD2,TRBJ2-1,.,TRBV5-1,CASSLEGLAFFVYNEQFF,TGCGCCAGCAGCTTGGAAGGACTAGCTTTTTTCGTCTACAATGAGCAGTTCTTC
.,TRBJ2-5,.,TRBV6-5,CASTPNPGVGTQYF,TGTGCCAGCACCCCCAATCCAGGGGTGGGGACCCAGTACTTC
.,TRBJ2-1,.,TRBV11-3,CASSHGLNEQFF,TGTGCCAGCAGCCACGGACTTAATGAGCAGTTCTTC
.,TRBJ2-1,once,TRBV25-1,CASSGGASYNEQFF,TGTGCCAGCAGTGGAGGGGCGTCCTACAATGAGCAGTTCTTC
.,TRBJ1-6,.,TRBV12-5,CASGLVLGGLNSPLHF,TGTGCTAGTGGTTTGGTACTTGGGGGGTTAAATTCACCCCTCCACTTT
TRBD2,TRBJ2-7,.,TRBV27,CASSPGAGTYEQYF,TGTGCCAGCAGTCCGGGAGCGGGGACCTACGAGCAGTACTTC
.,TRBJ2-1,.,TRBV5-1,CASSLLSGGGYNEQFF,TGCGCCAGCAGCTTGCTTAGCGGAGGGGGCTACAATGAGCAGTTCTTC
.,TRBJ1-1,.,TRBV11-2,CASSLVWAGLTEAFF,TGTGCCAGCAGCTTAGTATGGGCAGGGCTCACTGAAGCTTTCTTT
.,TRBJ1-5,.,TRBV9,CASSVEPGLGQPQHF,TGTGCCAGCAGCGTAGAACCCGGGTTAGGGCAGCCCCAGCATTTT
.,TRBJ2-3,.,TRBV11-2,CASSLVGTTTDTQYF,TGTGCCAGCAGCTTAGTAGGGACAACCACGGATACGCAGTATTTT
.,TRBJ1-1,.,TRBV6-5,CASSTPDTEAFF,TGTGCCAGCAGCACCCCAGACACTGAAGCTTTCTTT
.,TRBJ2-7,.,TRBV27,CASSLSGYEQYF,TGTGCCAGCAGTTTATCAGGCTACGAGCAGTACTTC
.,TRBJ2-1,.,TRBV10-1,CASSDFDRDNEQFF,TGCGCCAGCAGTGATTTCGACAGAGACAATGAGCAGTTCTTC
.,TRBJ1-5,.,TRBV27,CASSLSEGFQPQHF,TGTGCCAGCAGTTTATCGGAGGGGTTTCAGCCCCAGCATTTT
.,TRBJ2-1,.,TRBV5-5,CASSLSRVIAASYNEQFF,TGTGCCAGCAGCTTGAGTAGGGTTATAGCGGCCTCCTACAATGAGCAGTTCTTC
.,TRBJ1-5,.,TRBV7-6,CASSLERNQPQHF,TGTGCCAGCAGCTTAGAACGCAATCAGCCCCAGCATTTT
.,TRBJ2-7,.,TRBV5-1,CASSAGYEQYF,TGCGCCAGCAGTGCGGGTTACGAGCAGTACTTC
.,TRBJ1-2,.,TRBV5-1,CASSLDRDGYTF,TGCGCCAGCAGCTTGGACAGAGATGGCTACACCTTC
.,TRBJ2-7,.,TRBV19,CASGASYEQYF,TGTGCCAGCGGGGCCTCCTACGAGCAGTACTTC
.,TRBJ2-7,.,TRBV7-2,CASSLRMSSYEQYF,TGTGCCAGCAGCTTACGGATGAGCTCCTACGAGCAGTACTTC
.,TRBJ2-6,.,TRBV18,CASSPPTHVYSGANVLTF,TGTGCCAGCTCACCACCGACTCACGTTTACTCTGGGGCCAACGTCCTGACTTTC
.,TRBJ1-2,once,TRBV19,CASSIVGFWSRTVGYGYTF,TGTGCCAGTAGTATAGTAGGTTTCTGGTCGCGGACGGTGGGCTATGGCTACACCTTC
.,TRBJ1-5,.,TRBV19,CASSIYRRGDQPQHF,TGTGCCAGTAGTATATATCGACGTGGGGATCAGCCCCAGCATTTT
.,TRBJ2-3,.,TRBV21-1,CASSILWTSCGGTDTQYF,TGTGCCAGCAGCATCCTTTGGACTAGCTGCGGTGGCACAGATACGCAGTATTTT
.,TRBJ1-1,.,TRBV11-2,CASSSRMGTEAFF,TGTGCCAGCAGCTCCCGGATGGGTACTGAAGCTTTCTTT
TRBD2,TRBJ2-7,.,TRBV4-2,CASSQEAGEAYEQYF,TGTGCCAGCAGCCAAGAGGCGGGGGAAGCCTACGAGCAGTACTTC
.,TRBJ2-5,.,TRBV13,CASSRRGTKKQETQYF,TGTGCCAGCAGCCGCCGCGGGACGAAAAAGCAAGAGACCCAGTACTTC
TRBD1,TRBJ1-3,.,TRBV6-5,CASREDRARNTIYF,TGTGCCAGCAGAGAGGACAGGGCGAGAAACACCATATATTTT
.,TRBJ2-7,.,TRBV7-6,CASSPLGDEQYF,TGTGCCAGCAGCCCCCTCGGCGACGAGCAGTACTTC
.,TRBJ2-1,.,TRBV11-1,CASSLQLYNEQFF,TGTGCCAGCAGCCTTCAACTCTACAATGAGCAGTTCTTC
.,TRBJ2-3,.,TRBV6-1,CASRQRTAATDTQYF,TGTGCCAGCAGGCAGAGGACAGCAGCCACAGATACGCAGTATTTT
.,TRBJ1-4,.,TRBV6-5,CASSYSGTTNEKLFF,TGTGCCAGCAGTTACTCCGGGACAACTAATGAAAAACTGTTTTTT
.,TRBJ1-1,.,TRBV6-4,CASSHTANTEAFF,TGTGCCAGCAGTCATACGGCGAACACTGAAGCTTTCTTT
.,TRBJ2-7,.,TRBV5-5,CASSLPGNRYEQYF,TGTGCCAGCAGCTTACCCGGGAACCGCTACGAGCAGTACTTC
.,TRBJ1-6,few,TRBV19,CASTGRLNSPLHF,TGTGCCAGTACGGGACGTTTAAATTCACCCCTCCACTTT
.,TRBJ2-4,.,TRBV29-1,CSVGGFENIQYF,TGCAGCGTCGGAGGATTTGAAAACATTCAGTACTTC
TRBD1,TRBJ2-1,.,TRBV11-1,CASSRTGGREQFF,TGTGCCAGCAGCCGAACAGGGGGTAGGGAGCAGTTCTTC
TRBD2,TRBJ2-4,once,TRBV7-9,CASSFASGSAKNIQYF,TGTGCCAGCAGCTTCGCTAGCGGGAGTGCCAAAAACATTCAGTACTTC
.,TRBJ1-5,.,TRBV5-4,CASSLGGASNQPQHF,TGTGCCAGCAGCTTGGGGGGGGCGAGCAATCAGCCCCAGCATTTT
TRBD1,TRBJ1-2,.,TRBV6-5,CASSYEGAKGYTF,TGTGCCAGCAGTTACGAGGGGGCGAAAGGCTACACCTTC
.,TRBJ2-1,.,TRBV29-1,CSVEFWGIYNEQFF,TGCAGCGTTGAATTTTGGGGGATCTACAATGAGCAGTTCTTC